The clone carrying this T cell receptor (beta chain) was picked up one time. These data belong to a study of blood T cell repertoires in COVID-19. Overall study: There were acute and convalescent COVID-19 samples, and they came from the United States, Italy and Spain. T cells, B-cell-depleted T cells, or PBMCs supplied cDNA or gDNA.

In the authors' workflow: Amplified reference gene primers provided the basis for estimating nucleated cell counts. Only in-frame clones appear in the TCRdb table, and some are missing; sequencing was by immunoSEQ multiplex PCR. D and trimming were read from the DNA, whereas the V and J calls and clone size are those reported in that table. The table shows more than 85,000 clones, with roughly 90% occurring only once. The receptor's source is a woman of 80 years or more with acute or convalescent COVID-19. The sample consisted of peripheral blood.

The CDR3 protein is CASSPLAGGYEQYF. DNA of the CDR3: TGTGCCAGCTCACCACTAGCGGGAGGCTACGAGCAGTACTTC. The V call is TRBV18, the J call TRBJ2-7; 10 bases line up with TRBD2. Per the germline V gene, CDR1 is KGHSH and CDR2 is LQKENI. The CDR3 contains 14 residues. V trimming: 1 base; J trimming: 3 bases; junction bases outside the gene matches: 0.